This TCR beta chain was found in a study of blood T cell repertoires in COVID-19. Overall study context: Samples of COVID-19 (acute and convalescent) were obtained from the United States, Italy and Spain.

Between the trimmed V and J ends, which lost 8 bases and 5 bases, there was a span of 12 bases. Germline assignment: CDR1 LGHDT and CDR2 YNNKEL (reference sequence). The CDR3 loop spans 12 amino acids. Seattle-derived patients entered the study during active infection and were followed longitudinally. Concerning this clone: Other DNA sequences in the same sample also yield this CDR3.

Here immunoSEQ multiplex PCR was the method, and the copy in TCRdb shows in-frame clones only, minus some. The repertoire holds some 350,000 clones, 80% to 90% seen once, with about 6.9% in the top ten. The chain uses TRBV3-1 (or the pseudogene TRBV3-2) and TRBJ1-1; D remains unclear. This TCR derives from a woman aged 45 to 65 with COVID-19, enrolled during active disease. The sequencing input was peripheral blood. DNA for the CDR3: TGTGCCAGCTCTTCAAGCGATACTGAAGCTTTCTTT. It encodes CASSSSDTEAFF.